Presented here are 32 T cell receptor beta chains from one specimen sequenced in a study (dated by TCRdb to the mid-2010s). CD4+CD25+CD127-/low cells were isolated as Tregs. Libraries were built with 5' RACE. Sequencing took place on an Illumina MiSeq. TCRdb reprocessing: public reads trimmed at Q25 with fastp, clones called with MiXCR, in-frame beta chains kept. Every entry covers one CDR3 protein and lists the most common genes and DNA from its rows. In this sample the table shows 8,600 or so distinct CDR3 sequences, around 50% of which occur a single time. Together, the top ten hold approximately 6.4% of the sample. Specimen: Tregs sorted from a lymph node. The receptors shown here come from a female donor with breast cancer.

This clonotype was detected only once. The genes are TRBV27 and TRBJ1-1; tentatively, D is TRBD1 (5 bases). The CDR3 has 13 amino acids. Germline V gene data show CDR1 as MNHEY and CDR2 as SMNVEV (reference sequence). Deletions cut 2 bases from V and 4 bases from J, with 8 bases between. CDR3 sequence (DNA): TGTGCCAGCAGTTTACAGGGTGTCACTGAAGCTTTCTTT. This codes for CASSLQGVTEAFF.

The chain carries TRBV7-2 and TRBJ1-4, with D unresolved. Between the trimmed V and J ends, which lost 5 bases and 7 bases, there was a span of 17 bases. Germline CDR1 reads SGHTA; CDR2 reads FQGNSA. CDR3 size: 15 residues. CDR3 DNA: TGTGCCAGCAGCACCTACCGGGCAAGTGGTGAAAAACTGTTTTTT. Translated, it gives CASSTYRASGEKLFF.

The chain employs TRBV7-3 and TRBJ2-2; possible D gene TRBD2, 5 bases. The V gene's germline CDR1 is SGHTA and CDR2 FQGTGA. Trimming took off 5 bases at V and 3 bases at J, with 13 bases between the two ends. This CDR3 has 15 residues. CDR3 DNA: TGTGCCAGCAGCCCAAGCGGTTCTGACACCGGGGAGCTGTTTTTT. Protein: CASSPSGSDTGELFF.

This clonotype came up a few times. The V and J genes are TRBV6-6 and TRBJ2-1; D gene ambiguous. The length of the CDR3 is 11 residues. Trimming removed 4 bases from V and 9 bases from J, with 7 bases in between. CDR1 MNHNY and CDR2 SVGAGI come from the germline V gene (reference sequence). The CDR3 nucleotides are TGTGCCAGCAGTTCCCAGTTTGAGCAGTTCTTC. Encoded protein: CASSSQFEQFF.

The chain combines TRBV4-2 with TRBJ1-5, with a tentative D call TRBD1 (6 bases). Per the germline V gene, CDR1 is LGHNA and CDR2 is YNFKEQ. This CDR3 has 15 amino acids. V was trimmed by 0 bases and J by 5 bases, leaving 11 bases between them. The CDR3 loop reads CASSQELQGYQPQHF. The CDR3 coding sequence is TGTGCCAGCAGCCAAGAATTACAGGGTTATCAGCCCCAGCATTTT.

The gene calls are TRBV4-2 and TRBJ2-7, with 11 bases matching TRBD2. V gave up 0 bases and J gave up 2 bases; unmatched junction bases: 0. The germline CDR1 and CDR2 sequences are LGHNA and YNFKEQ. CDR3 length: 15 residues. CDR3 bases: TGTGCCAGCAGCCAAGAACTAGCGGGAGCCTACGAGCAGTACGTC. Translating gives CASSQELAGAYEQYV.

Details on this clonotype: An end of the junction does not agree with germline; a read error may underlie this. The V call is TRBV4-1, the J call TRBJ1-2, with a weak D call TRBD1 (5 bases). Germline loops: CDR1 MGHRA, CDR2 YSYEKL. This CDR3 spans 15 amino acids. The CDR3 DNA reads as TGCGCCAGCAGCCATCCCGATCAGGGAAACTATGGCTACGCCTTC. Amino acid sequence: CASSHPDQGNYGYAF.

The J gene is TRBJ1-2, the V gene TRBV6-1; 8 bases map to TRBD1. Losses at the gene ends were 6 bases for V and 4 bases for J; bases not matched to a gene: 4. The CDR3 is 13 amino acids. In germline, CDR1 is MNHNS, CDR2 SASEGT. CDR3 region: CASSSDRAYGYTF. In DNA form, the CDR3 reads TGTGCCAGCAGCTCGGACAGGGCCTATGGCTACACCTTC.

Only a few counts were recorded for this clonotype. The J gene is TRBJ1-5, the V gene TRBV4-1; D is ambiguous. Germline CDR1 and CDR2: MGHRA and YSYEKL. The CDR3 is 13 residues long. Trimming took 0 bases from V and 7 from J, leaving 7 bases between them. CDR3 protein: CASSQDGGQPQHF. In nucleotides, the CDR3 is TGCGCCAGCAGCCAAGATGGAGGCCAGCCCCAGCATTTT.

This clonotype was seen a few times. The CDR3 DNA reads TGTGCCAGCAGCTTAGCGCAGGGGGGCAATCAGCCCCAGCATTTT. This sequence encodes CASSLAQGGNQPQHF. The chain has TRBV7-8 and TRBJ1-5, with 7 bases that match TRBD1. The CDR3 is 15 amino acids. Trimming removed 0 bases from V and 2 bases from J; junction bases left unmatched: 1. The germline V gene encodes CDR1 SGHVS and CDR2 FQNEAQ.

By sample share, this clonotype is medium-sized. The V gene is TRBV11-2, the J gene TRBJ1-1; D ambiguous. Germline V gene lookup returns CDR1 SGHAT and CDR2 FQNNGV. V lost 2 bases and J 2 bases, leaving 6 bases between the germline ends. The CDR3 contains 13 residues. The CDR3 bases are TGTGCCAGCAGCTTAAAAAGAAACACTGAAGCTTTCTTT. Translating it yields CASSLKRNTEAFF.

This clonotype turned up a few times. The chain has TRBV29-1 and TRBJ1-3, with a possible D match to TRBD1 (6 bases). The CDR3 is made up of 14 amino acids. Trimming stripped 4 bases from V and 1 base from J, with 11 bases between. Germline V gives CDR1 SQVTM, CDR2 ANQGSEA. The CDR3 protein is CSVGLGQSGNTIYF. The CDR3 nucleotides are TGCAGCGTTGGTTTAGGACAGTCTGGAAACACCATATATTTT.

The V gene is TRBV20-1, the J gene TRBJ2-3; the D gene is possibly TRBD2 (5 bases). The CDR3 is made up of 13 amino acids. Germline V gene sequence: CDR1 DFQATT, CDR2 SNEGSKA (reference sequence). Trimming pared 5 bases from V and 8 bases from J, leaving 17 bases between. CDR3 residues: CSAASRFGSTQYF. CDR3 DNA: TGCAGTGCTGCAAGCCGCTTTGGGAGTACGCAGTATTTT.

Only a few counts were recorded for this clonotype. This chain joins TRBV6-5 and TRBJ2-7; tentative D call: TRBD1 (6 bases). Germline CDR1 MNHEY, CDR2 SVGAGI. This CDR3 comprises 13 residues. V dropped 11 bases and J dropped 2 bases, with 16 bases sitting between them. The CDR3 DNA sequence: TGTGCCTCGAGTTTTGGGGGCCCCTACGAGCAGTACTTC. It yields the protein CASSFGGPYEQYF.

The chain links TRBV5-6 to TRBJ1-1; 7 bases match TRBD1. The CDR3 is 14 residues long. The junction had 6 bases not matched to a gene; V was cut back by 4 bases and J by 3 bases. Germline V gives CDR1 SGHDT, CDR2 YYEEEE. The CDR3 region has the DNA TGTGCCAGCAGCCGCAGGGGGAAGGACACTGAAGCTTTCTTT. Translating it yields CASSRRGKDTEAFF.

The V and J genes are TRBV6-1 and TRBJ1-1, with no clear D. This CDR3 has 16 residues. Germline lookup yields CDR1 MNHNS and CDR2 SASEGT. The V end was cut by 5 bases, the J end by 1 base, with 17 bases between. CDR3 DNA: TGTGCCAGCAGTCCGGTACTTGGGTGGGGGAACACTGAAGCTTTCTTT. Amino acid sequence: CASSPVLGWGNTEAFF.

This chain's CDR3 is CASSQSGTDTQYF. DNA of the CDR3: TGTGCCAGCAGCCAAAGCGGTACAGATACGCAGTATTTT. The chain carries TRBV4-2 and TRBJ2-3; a possible D gene is TRBD2 (5 bases). V was shortened by 2 bases and J by 3 bases, with 6 bases between the two germline ends. The CDR3 spans 13 residues. CDR1 is LGHNA and CDR2 is YNFKEQ in the germline V gene.

This clonotype occurred a few times. The chain has TRBV3-1 and TRBJ2-1; TRBD2 matches 9 bases. This CDR3 contains 15 residues. J lost 8 bases, V lost 1 base, and 6 bases had no gene match. CDR1 is LGHDT, CDR2 YNNKEL, per germline (reference sequence). The CDR3 DNA reads as TGTGCCAGCAGCCAAGTAGCGGGAGTATTGGATGAGCAGTTCTTC. Its protein product is CASSQVAGVLDEQFF.

This clonotype turned up a few times. This sequence joins TRBV12-3 or TRBV12-4 and TRBJ2-7; 7 bases are shared with TRBD1. There are 13 residues in the CDR3. J gave up 2 bases and V 6 bases, and 4 bases lay outside the gene matches. CDR3 protein: CASRPGGTYEQYF. The CDR3 DNA reads TGTGCCAGCAGACCAGGGGGTACCTACGAGCAGTACTTC.

J is TRBJ2-3 and V is TRBV20-1; D is possibly TRBD2 (5 bases). CDR1 is DFQATT and CDR2 is SNEGSKA in the germline V gene (reference sequence). This CDR3 region has 16 residues. Trimming cost V 3 bases and J 3 bases, with 19 bases left between them. CDR3 nucleotides: TGCAGTGCTAGGGAAGTACTAGTTTCCCGAACAGATACGCAGTATTTT. Translation gives CSAREVLVSRTDTQYF.

The J gene is TRBJ2-7, the V gene TRBV12-3 or TRBV12-4; the D gene is possibly TRBD1 (5 bases). V lost 4 bases, J lost 3 bases, and 10 bases lay in between. This CDR3 has 13 amino acids. CDR3 sequence: CASSYPGHYEQYF. The CDR3 DNA reads TGTGCCAGCAGTTATCCAGGGCACTACGAGCAGTACTTC.

This chain uses TRBV20-1 with TRBJ2-7, with 7 bases aligning to TRBD1. There are 13 residues in the CDR3. V was pared by 1 base and J by 3 bases, with 3 bases of the junction left unmatched. Germline assignment: CDR1 DFQATT and CDR2 SNEGSKA (reference sequence). The CDR3 loop reads CSARGAGGYEQYV. The DNA of the CDR3 is TGCAGTGCTAGAGGTGCAGGGGGCTACGAGCAGTACGTC.

The chain links TRBV15 to TRBJ1-2; D unresolved. V was trimmed by 1 base and J by 1 base, leaving 10 bases between them. This CDR3 contains 15 residues. The V gene's germline CDR1 is LNHNV and CDR2 YYDKDF (reference sequence). CDR3 in amino acids: CATSRVGPVNYGYTF. In DNA form, the CDR3 reads TGTGCCACCAGCAGAGTGGGCCCTGTTAACTATGGCTACACCTTC.

The chain is built from TRBV3-1 and TRBJ1-5, with D possibly TRBD1 on 6 matching bases. V was shortened by 4 bases and J by 6 bases, with 13 bases between the two germline ends. CDR3 length equals 14 residues. The germline V gene has CDR1 LGHDT and CDR2 YNNKEL (reference sequence). Written as DNA, the CDR3 is TGTGCCAGCAGCCTCGGCAGGGGAGGTCAGCCCCAGCATTTT. It yields the protein CASSLGRGGQPQHF.

This clonotype was seen only a few times. The rearrangement uses TRBV6-5 and TRBJ2-1, with 10 nucleotides matching TRBD2. This CDR3 region has 15 residues. From germline, CDR1 is MNHEY and CDR2 SVGAGI. V shed 6 bases, J shed 7 bases, and the junction held 9 bases outside the gene matches. Here the CDR3 reads CASRHEREGINEQFF. Written as DNA, the CDR3 is TGTGCCAGCAGGCACGAGCGGGAGGGAATAAATGAGCAGTTCTTC.

In its sample, this clonotype is medium-sized. The chain employs TRBV20-1 and TRBJ2-7, with 8 positions matching TRBD2. With 4 bases clipped from V and 4 bases from J, the junction kept 6 bases outside the gene matches. The CDR3 is 13 residues long. CDR1 and CDR2 from the germline V gene are DFQATT and SNEGSKA (reference sequence). CDR3 sequence reads: CSATEREQYEQYV. In nucleotides, the CDR3 is TGCAGTGCTACCGAGCGGGAGCAGTACGAGCAGTACGTC.

The rearrangement links TRBV5-6 to TRBJ2-7; 7 bases line up with TRBD2. Losses at the gene ends were 5 bases for V and 2 bases for J; bases not matched to a gene: 7. The germline CDR1 and CDR2 sequences are SGHDT and YYEEEE. The CDR3 runs 14 residues. In DNA form, the CDR3 reads TGTGCCAGCAGTTATAGCGGGTTGACCTACGAGCAGTACTTC. Its translation: CASSYSGLTYEQYF.

This clonotype was seen only a few times. This rearrangement joins TRBV2 to TRBJ2-7; D could derive from TRBD1 or TRBD2 (5 bases each). V was pared by 4 bases and J by 6 bases, with 13 bases between. The CDR3 covers 13 residues. Germline-derived CDR1 and CDR2 are SNHLY and FYNNEI. The CDR3 is CASSVKGTGEQYF. The CDR3 bases are TGTGCCAGCAGTGTAAAAGGGACGGGCGAGCAGTACTTC.

V gene TRBV6-5 combines with J gene TRBJ2-4; D possibly corresponds to TRBD2 (5 bases). This CDR3 spans 16 amino acids. CDR1 is MNHEY, CDR2 SVGAGI, per germline. V lost 0 bases to trimming and J lost 6 bases, with 15 bases between them. CDR3: CASSYSFGEWLNIQYF. Here the CDR3 DNA reads TGTGCCAGCAGTTACTCCTTTGGGGAGTGGTTAAACATTCAGTACTTC.

The J gene is TRBJ2-4, the V gene TRBV19; maybe TRBD2 (6 bases). CDR3 length: 18 amino acids. V was cut by 1 base and J by 3 bases, with 19 bases left in between. Germline loops: CDR1 LNHDA, CDR2 SQIVND (reference sequence). CDR3 DNA: TGTGCCAGTAGTATAGTCACGGGAGCCCCCGGCTTCAAAAACATTCAGTACTTC. Translation: CASSIVTGAPGFKNIQYF.

The chain is built from TRBV6-2 or TRBV6-3 and TRBJ1-2; D unclear. Trimming shortened V by 4 bases and J by 1 base, and 10 bases separated the two germline ends. There are 14 residues in the CDR3. Per germline, CDR1 MNHEY and CDR2 SVGEGT. The CDR3 is CASSFGSFNYGYTF. The CDR3 DNA reads TGTGCCAGCAGTTTCGGGTCCTTTAACTATGGCTACACCTTC.

This clonotype was detected a few times. The chain carries TRBV9 and TRBJ2-4, with D uncertain. This CDR3 has 14 amino acids. CDR1 is SGDLS, CDR2 YYNGEE, per germline. V lost 2 bases, J lost 8 bases, and 14 bases lay in between. CDR3 DNA: TGTGCCAGCAGCGTTGGCGACCTACCCGACATTCAGTACTTC. It encodes CASSVGDLPDIQYF.